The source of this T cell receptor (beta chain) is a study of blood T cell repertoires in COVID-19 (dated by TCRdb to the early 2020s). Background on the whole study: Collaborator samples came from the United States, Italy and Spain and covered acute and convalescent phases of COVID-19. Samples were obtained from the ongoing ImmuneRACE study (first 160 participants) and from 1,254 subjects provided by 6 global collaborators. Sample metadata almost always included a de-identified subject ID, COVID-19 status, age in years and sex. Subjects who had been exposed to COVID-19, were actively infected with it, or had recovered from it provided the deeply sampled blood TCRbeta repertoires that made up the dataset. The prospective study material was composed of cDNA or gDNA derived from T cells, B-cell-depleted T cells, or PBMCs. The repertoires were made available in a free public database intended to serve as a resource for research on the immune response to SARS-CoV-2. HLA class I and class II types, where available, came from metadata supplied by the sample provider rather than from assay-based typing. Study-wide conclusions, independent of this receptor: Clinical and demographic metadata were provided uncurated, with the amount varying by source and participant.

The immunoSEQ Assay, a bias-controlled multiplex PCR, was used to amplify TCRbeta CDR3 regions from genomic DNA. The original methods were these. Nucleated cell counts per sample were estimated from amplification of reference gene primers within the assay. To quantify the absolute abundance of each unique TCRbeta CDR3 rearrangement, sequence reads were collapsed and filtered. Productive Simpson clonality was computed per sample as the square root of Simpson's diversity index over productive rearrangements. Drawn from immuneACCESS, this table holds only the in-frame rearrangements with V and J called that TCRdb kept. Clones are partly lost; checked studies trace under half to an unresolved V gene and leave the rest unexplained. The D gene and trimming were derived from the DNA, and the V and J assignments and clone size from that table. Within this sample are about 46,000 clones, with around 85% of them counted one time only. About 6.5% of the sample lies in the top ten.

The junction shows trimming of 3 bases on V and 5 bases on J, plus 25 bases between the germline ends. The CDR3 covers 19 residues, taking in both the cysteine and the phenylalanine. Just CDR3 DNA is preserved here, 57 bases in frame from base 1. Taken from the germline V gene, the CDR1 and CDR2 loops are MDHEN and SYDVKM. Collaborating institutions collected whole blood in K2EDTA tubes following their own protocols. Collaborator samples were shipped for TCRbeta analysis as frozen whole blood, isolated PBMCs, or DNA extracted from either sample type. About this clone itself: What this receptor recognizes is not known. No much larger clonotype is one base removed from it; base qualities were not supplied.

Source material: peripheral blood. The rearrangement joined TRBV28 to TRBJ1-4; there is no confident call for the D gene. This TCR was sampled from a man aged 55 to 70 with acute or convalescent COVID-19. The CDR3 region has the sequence CASSFGGGYFGRANEKLFF. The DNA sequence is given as TGTGCCAGCAGTTTCGGTGGAGGGTATTTTGGGAGGGCGAATGAAAAACTGTTTTTT.